These 7 T cell receptor beta chains share one sample of origin, sequenced in a study of blood T cell repertoires in COVID-19. Repertoires were generated with immunoSEQ multiplex PCR, while TCRdb's copy carries only in-frame clones and drops some. The sample records hundreds of thousands of clones, 90% being singletons. Sequencing used PBMCs or T cells enriched from blood (not recorded which). Receptors originate from a woman younger than 35 with acute COVID-19.

The chain employs TRBV10-1 and TRBJ2-2; no reliable D call. CDR1 and CDR2 (germline): WNHNN, SYGVQD (reference sequence). The CDR3 length is 12 residues. With 3 bases removed from V and 6 bases from J, the gap between germline ends came to 5 bases. CDR3 in DNA: TGCGCCAGCAGTGATCTTGCCGGGGAGCTGTTTTTT. It encodes CASSDLAGELFF.

V and J are TRBV30 and TRBJ1-2, with a possible D match to TRBD1 (5 bases). The CDR3 consists of 14 residues. The germline V and J ends were trimmed by 3 bases and 2 bases, with 13 bases remaining between them. Germline-derived CDR1 and CDR2 are GTSNPN and SVGIG (reference sequence). The DNA for the CDR3 is TGTGCCTGGAGCGTCGTCGGGGGGAACTATGGCTACACCTTC. Its translation is CAWSVVGGNYGYTF.

The rearrangement links TRBV28 to TRBJ2-7, with 10 positions matching TRBD1. There are 17 residues in the CDR3. From germline, CDR1 is MDHEN and CDR2 SYDVKM. Trimming took 2 bases from V and 5 from J; bases not matched to a gene: 12. CDR3 bases: TGTGCCAGCAGTTTAAACCCCGGGACAGGGGTTAACCACGAGCAGTACTTC. The encoded protein is CASSLNPGTGVNHEQYF.

The chain couples TRBV28 to TRBJ2-3, with no clear D. Germline V gene data show CDR1 as MDHEN and CDR2 as SYDVKM. V gave up 5 bases and J gave up 2 bases, with 5 bases separating them. The CDR3 runs to 12 residues. CDR3 nucleotide sequence: TGTGCCAGCAGTCTCTTCACAGATACGCAGTATTTT. It specifies CASSLFTDTQYF.

This clone was seen more than once but under ten times. V usage is TRBV5-4 and J usage is TRBJ2-7, with 13 bases aligning to TRBD2. The CDR3 spans 14 residues. The junction had 2 bases not matched to a gene; V was cut back by 4 bases and J by 4 bases. Germline V lookup: CDR1 SGHNT, CDR2 YYREEE (reference sequence). The DNA of the CDR3 is TGTGCCAGCAGCGGGGGACTAGCGGGGTACGAGCAGTACTTC. Residues: CASSGGLAGYEQYF.

J is TRBJ2-1 and V is TRBV19, with 11 bases lining up with TRBD2. This CDR3 has 15 amino acids. The junction had 3 bases not matched to a gene; V was cut back by 4 bases and J by 4 bases. Looked up from germline, CDR1 is LNHDA and CDR2 is SQIVND (reference sequence). CDR3 region: CASSTGLADYNEQFF. The CDR3 nucleotides are TGTGCCAGTAGTACGGGACTAGCGGATTACAATGAGCAGTTCTTC. Drawing the rest from reference TRBV19 and TRBJ2-1, the complete variable domain is DGGITQSPKYLFRKEGQNVTLSCEQNLNHDAMYWYRQDPGQGLRLIYYSQIVNDFQKGDIAEGYSVSREKKESFPLTVTSAQKNPTAFYLCASSTGLADYNEQFFGPGTRLTVL.

The rearrangement links TRBV7-2 to TRBJ2-5; 11 nucleotides align to TRBD2. The CDR3 runs to 15 residues. The junction had 4 bases not matched to a gene; V was cut back by 3 bases and J by 4 bases. Per the germline V gene, CDR1 is SGHTA and CDR2 is FQGNSA. CDR3 protein: CASSFTSGSGETQYF. The DNA of the CDR3 is TGTGCCAGCAGCTTTACTAGCGGGAGTGGAGAGACCCAGTACTTC.